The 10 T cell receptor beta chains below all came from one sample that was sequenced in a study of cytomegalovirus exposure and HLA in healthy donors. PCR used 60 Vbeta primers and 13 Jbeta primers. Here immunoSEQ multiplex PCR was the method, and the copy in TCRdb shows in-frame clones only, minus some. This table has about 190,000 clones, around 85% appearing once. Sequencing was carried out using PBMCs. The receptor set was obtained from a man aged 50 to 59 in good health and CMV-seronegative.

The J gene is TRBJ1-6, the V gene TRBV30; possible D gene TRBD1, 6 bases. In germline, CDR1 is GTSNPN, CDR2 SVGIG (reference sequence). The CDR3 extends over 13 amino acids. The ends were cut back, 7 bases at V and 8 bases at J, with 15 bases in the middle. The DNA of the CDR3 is TGTGCCTTGGGGACAAGTGGGGATTCACCCCTCCACTTT. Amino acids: CALGTSGDSPLHF.

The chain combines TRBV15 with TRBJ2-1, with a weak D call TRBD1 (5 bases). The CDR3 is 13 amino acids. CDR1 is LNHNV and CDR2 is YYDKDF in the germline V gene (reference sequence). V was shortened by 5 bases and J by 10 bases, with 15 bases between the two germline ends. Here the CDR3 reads CATSFFQGLEQFF. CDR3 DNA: TGTGCCACCAGCTTTTTCCAGGGCTTAGAGCAGTTCTTC.

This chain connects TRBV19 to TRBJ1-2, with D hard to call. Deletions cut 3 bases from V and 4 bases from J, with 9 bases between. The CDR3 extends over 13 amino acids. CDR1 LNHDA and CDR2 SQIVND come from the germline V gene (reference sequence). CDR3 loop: CASSMQAPYGYTF. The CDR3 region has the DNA TGTGCCAGTAGTATGCAGGCGCCCTATGGCTACACCTTC.

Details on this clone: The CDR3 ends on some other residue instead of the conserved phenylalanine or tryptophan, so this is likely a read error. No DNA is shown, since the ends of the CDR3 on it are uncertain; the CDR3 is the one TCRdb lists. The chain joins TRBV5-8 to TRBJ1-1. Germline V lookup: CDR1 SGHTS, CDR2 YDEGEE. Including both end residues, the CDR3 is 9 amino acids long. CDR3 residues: CASSLFTET.

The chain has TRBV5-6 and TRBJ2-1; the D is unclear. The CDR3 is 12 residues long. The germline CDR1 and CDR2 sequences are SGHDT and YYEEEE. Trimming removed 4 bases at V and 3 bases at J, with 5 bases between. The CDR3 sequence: CASSVNYNEQFF. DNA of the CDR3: TGTGCCAGCAGCGTCAACTACAATGAGCAGTTCTTC.

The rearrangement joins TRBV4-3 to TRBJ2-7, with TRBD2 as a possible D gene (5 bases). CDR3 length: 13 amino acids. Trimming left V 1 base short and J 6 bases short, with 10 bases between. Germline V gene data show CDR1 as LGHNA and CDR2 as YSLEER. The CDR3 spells CASSQGLGAEQYF. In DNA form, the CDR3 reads TGCGCCAGCAGCCAAGGCCTGGGAGCCGAGCAGTACTTC.

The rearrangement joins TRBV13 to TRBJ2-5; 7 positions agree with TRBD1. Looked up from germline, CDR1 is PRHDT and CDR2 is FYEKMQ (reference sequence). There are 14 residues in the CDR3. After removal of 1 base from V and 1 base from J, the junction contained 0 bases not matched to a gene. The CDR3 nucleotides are TGTGCCAGCAGCTTAGAGGGGGCCCAAGAGACCCAGTACTTC. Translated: CASSLEGAQETQYF.

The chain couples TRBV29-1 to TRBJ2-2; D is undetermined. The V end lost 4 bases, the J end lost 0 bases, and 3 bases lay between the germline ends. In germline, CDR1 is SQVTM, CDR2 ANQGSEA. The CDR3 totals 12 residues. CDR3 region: CSVASNTGELFF. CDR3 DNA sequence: TGCAGCGTTGCCTCGAACACCGGGGAGCTGTTTTTT.

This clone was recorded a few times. The DNA of the CDR3 is TGTGCCAGCAGATCGACAGGCATGAACACTGAAGCTTTCTTT. As protein: CASRSTGMNTEAFF. This chain uses TRBV2 with TRBJ1-1; the D gene is possibly TRBD1 (6 bases). Germline CDR1 reads SNHLY; CDR2 reads FYNNEI. The V end lost 6 bases, the J end lost 0 bases, and 11 bases lay between the germline ends. The CDR3 spans 14 residues. Full variable domain (missing parts from reference TRBV2 and TRBJ1-1): EPEVTQTPSHQVTQMGQEVILRCVPISNHLYFYWYRQILGQKVEFLVSFYNNEISEKSEIFDDQFSVERPDGSNFTLKIRSTKLEDSAMYFCASRSTGMNTEAFFGQGTRLTVV.

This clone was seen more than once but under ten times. The CDR3: CASSQGNYGYTF. CDR3 DNA: TGTGCCAGCAGCCAGGGAAACTATGGCTACACCTTC. V and J are TRBV5-6 and TRBJ1-2; perhaps TRBD1 as D (5 bases). The CDR3 contains 12 residues. The germline CDR1 and CDR2 sequences are SGHDT and YYEEEE. V was cut by 4 bases and J by 2 bases, with 6 bases left in between.